This TCR beta chain was found in a study of blood T cell repertoires in COVID-19. Across the whole study: COVID-19 samples, acute and convalescent, were from the United States, Italy and Spain.

Assay used: immunoSEQ multiplex PCR; TCRdb lists only in-frame clones, some missing. The table has 150,000 to 200,000 clones, around 80% seen once; the top ten hold roughly 7.5%. This CDR3 spans 15 amino acids. Germline V gene data show CDR1 as SGHTA and CDR2 as FQGNSA. The V and J ends lost 3 bases and 3 bases respectively, with 14 bases between them. The chain combines TRBV7-2 with TRBJ1-1, with D possibly matching TRBD1 (5 bases). The receptor's source is a man aged 55 to 70 with acute or convalescent COVID-19. The sequencing sample was made of peripheral blood. The CDR3 DNA sequence: TGTGCCAGCAGCTTTAGGGGAATGGGGCACACTGAAGCTTTCTTT. The encoded protein is CASSFRGMGHTEAFF.